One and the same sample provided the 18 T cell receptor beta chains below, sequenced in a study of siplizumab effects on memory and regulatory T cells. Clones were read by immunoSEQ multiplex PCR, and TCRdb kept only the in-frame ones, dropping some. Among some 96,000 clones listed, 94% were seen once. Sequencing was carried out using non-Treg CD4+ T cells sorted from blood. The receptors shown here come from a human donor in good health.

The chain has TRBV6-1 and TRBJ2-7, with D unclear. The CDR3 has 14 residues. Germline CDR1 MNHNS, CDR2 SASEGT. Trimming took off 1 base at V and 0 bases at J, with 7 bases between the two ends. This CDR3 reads CASSEGDLSYEQYF. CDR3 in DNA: TGTGCCAGCAGTGAAGGTGATCTCTCCTACGAGCAGTACTTC.

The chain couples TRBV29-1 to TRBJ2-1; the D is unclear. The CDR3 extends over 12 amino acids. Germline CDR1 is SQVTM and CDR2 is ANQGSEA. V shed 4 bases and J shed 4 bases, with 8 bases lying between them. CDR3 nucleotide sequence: TGCAGCGTTGTATTTCTTTACAATGAGCAGTTCTTC. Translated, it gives CSVVFLYNEQFF.

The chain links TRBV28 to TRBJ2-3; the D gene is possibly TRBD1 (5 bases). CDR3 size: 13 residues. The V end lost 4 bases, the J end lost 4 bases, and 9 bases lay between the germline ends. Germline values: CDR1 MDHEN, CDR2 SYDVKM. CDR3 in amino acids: CASSYRSPDTQYF. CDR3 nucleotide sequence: TGTGCCAGCAGTTACAGGAGCCCAGATACGCAGTATTTT.

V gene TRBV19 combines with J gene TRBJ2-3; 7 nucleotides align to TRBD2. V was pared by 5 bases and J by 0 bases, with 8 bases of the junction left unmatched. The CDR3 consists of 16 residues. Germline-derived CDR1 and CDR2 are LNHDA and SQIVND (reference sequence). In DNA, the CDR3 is TGTGCCAGTAGTGACCCCCGGACTAGGAGCACAGATACGCAGTATTTT. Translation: CASSDPRTRSTDTQYF.

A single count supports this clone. CDR3 sequence (DNA): TGTGCCAGCAGTTCCGGACAGGGGGGATCCCCTATTCTTGAAAATCAGCCCCAGCATTTT. It encodes CASSSGQGGSPILENQPQHF. V and J are TRBV28 and TRBJ1-5, with 10 bases fitting TRBD1. The CDR3 covers 20 residues. J lost 4 bases, V lost 4 bases, and 19 bases had no gene match. Germline V gene sequence: CDR1 MDHEN, CDR2 SYDVKM.

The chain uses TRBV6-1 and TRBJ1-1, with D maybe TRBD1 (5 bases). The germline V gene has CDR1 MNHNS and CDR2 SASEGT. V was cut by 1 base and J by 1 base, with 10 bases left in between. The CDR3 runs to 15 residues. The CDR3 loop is CASSEVGQGNTEAFF. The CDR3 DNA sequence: TGTGCCAGCAGTGAAGTTGGCCAGGGGAACACTGAAGCTTTCTTT.

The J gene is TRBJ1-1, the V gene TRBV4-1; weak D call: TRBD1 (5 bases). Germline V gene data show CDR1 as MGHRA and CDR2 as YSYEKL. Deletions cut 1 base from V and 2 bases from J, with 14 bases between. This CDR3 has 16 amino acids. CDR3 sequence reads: CASSQGPGRGNTEAFF. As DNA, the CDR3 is TGCGCCAGCAGCCAAGGCCCGGGGAGGGGAAACACTGAAGCTTTCTTT.

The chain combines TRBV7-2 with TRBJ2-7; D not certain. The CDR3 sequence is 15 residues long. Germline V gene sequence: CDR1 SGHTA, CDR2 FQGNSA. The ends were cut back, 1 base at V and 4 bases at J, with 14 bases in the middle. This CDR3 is CASSLDSLGPYEQYF. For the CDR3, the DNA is TGTGCCAGCAGCTTAGACTCCTTAGGGCCGTACGAGCAGTACTTC.

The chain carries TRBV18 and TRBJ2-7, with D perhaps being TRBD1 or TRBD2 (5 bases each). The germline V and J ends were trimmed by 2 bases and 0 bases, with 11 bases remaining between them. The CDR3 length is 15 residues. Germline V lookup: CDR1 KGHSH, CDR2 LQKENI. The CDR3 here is CASSPSEGSSYEQYF. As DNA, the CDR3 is TGTGCCAGCTCACCAAGTGAGGGGAGCTCCTACGAGCAGTACTTC. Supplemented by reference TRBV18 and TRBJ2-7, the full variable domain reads NAGVMQNPRHLVRRRGQEARLRCSPMKGHSHVYWYRQLPEEGLKFMVYLQKENIIDESGMPKERFSAEFPKEGPSILRIQQVVRGDSAAYFCASSPSEGSSYEQYFGPGTRLTVT.

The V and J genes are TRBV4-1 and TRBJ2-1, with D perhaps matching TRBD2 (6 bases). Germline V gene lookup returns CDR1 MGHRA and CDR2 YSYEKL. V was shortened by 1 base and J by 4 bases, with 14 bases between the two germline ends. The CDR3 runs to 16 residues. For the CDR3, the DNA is TGCGCCAGCAGCCAAGTCCCGGGAGAGAGGTACAATGAGCAGTTCTTC. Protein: CASSQVPGERYNEQFF.

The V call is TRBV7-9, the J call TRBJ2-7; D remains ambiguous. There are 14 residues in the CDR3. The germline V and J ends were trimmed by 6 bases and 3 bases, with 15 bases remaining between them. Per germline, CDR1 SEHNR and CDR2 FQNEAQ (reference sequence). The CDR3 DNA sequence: TGTGCCAGCAGAGATGATTGGCAAAACTACGAGCAGTACTTC. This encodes CASRDDWQNYEQYF.

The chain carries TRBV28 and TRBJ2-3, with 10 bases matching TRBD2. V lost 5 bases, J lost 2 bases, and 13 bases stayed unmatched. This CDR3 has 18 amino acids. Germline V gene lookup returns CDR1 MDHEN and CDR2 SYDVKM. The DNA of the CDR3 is TGTGCCAGCAGTCCCTGGGTAGCGGGAGGAGTTAACACAGATACGCAGTATTTT. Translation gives CASSPWVAGGVNTDTQYF.

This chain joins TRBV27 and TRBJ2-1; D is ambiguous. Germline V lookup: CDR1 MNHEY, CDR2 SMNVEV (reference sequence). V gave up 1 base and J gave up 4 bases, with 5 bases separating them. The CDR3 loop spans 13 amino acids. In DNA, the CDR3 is TGTGCCAGCAGTTTATTTATTTACAATGAGCAGTTCTTC. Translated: CASSLFIYNEQFF.

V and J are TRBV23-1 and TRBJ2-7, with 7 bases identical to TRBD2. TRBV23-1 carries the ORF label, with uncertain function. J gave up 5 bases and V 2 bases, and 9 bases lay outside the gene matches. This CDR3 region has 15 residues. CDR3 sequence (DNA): TGCGCCAGCAGTCAAATTCTAAGCGGGGTTGACGAGCAGTACTTC. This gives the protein CASSQILSGVDEQYF.

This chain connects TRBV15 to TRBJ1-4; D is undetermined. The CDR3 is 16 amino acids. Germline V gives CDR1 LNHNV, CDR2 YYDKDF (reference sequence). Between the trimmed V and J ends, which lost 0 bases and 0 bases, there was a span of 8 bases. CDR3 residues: CATSRDQGTTNEKLFF. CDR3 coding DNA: TGTGCCACCAGCAGAGATCAAGGTACAACTAATGAAAAACTGTTTTTT.

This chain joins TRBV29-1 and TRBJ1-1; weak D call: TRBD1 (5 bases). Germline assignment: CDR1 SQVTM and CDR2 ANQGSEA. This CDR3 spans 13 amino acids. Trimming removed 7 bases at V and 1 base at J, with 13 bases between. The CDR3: CSAAGPENTEAFF. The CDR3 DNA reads TGCAGCGCGGCGGGACCTGAGAACACTGAAGCTTTCTTT.

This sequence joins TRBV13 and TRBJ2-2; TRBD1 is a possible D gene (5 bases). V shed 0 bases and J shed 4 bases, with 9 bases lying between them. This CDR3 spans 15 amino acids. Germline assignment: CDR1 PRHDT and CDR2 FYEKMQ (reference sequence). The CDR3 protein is CASSLGKGVTGELFF. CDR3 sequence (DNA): TGTGCCAGCAGCTTAGGCAAAGGGGTCACCGGGGAGCTGTTTTTT.

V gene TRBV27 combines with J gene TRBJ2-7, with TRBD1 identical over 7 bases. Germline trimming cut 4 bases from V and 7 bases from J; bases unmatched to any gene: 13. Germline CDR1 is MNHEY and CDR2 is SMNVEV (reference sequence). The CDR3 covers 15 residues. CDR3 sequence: CASSSLGQEMREQYF. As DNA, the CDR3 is TGTGCCAGCAGTTCGCTTGGACAGGAGATGAGGGAGCAGTACTTC.